This TCR beta chain appears in the sequencing data of a study of tumor-infiltrating lymphocytes in primary liver carcinoma (dated by TCRdb to about 2017). Regarding the research as a whole: Of the five patients, three men and two women aged 30 to 69 years, four had hepatocellular carcinoma and one had combined HCC and intrahepatic cholangiocarcinoma. A total of 35 or so specimens from 5 patients went through TCRbeta repertoire sequencing, namely 25 tumor regions, 5 adjacent noncancerous liver tissues and 5 peripheral blood samples. For each liver tumor, the study sampled five regions along with adjacent normal tissue and blood, and applied TCRbeta repertoire sequencing, expression microarrays and whole-exome sequencing. The tumors of the five patients were staged as T1-T3 N0M0, with maximum diameters ranging from roughly 4.2 to 10 cm. Technical replicate repertoires showed high reproducibility, with mean shared-clone rates around 0.91 and correlation coefficients above 0.98. Samples yielded roughly 3.5 to 8 million productive TCRbeta reads; read depth did not differ significantly between tissue types.

Taken from cysteine to phenylalanine, the CDR3 has 16 residues. The entry retains the CDR3 DNA only, 48 bases that are in frame from base 1. Via the germline V gene, CDR1 is ENHRY and CDR2 SYGVKD. Total RNA and DNA were co-extracted without cell sorting from roughly 20-30 mg of bulk tissue using the AllPrep DNA/RNA mini kit. Between late 2015 and March 2016, roughly 5 patients in China with histopathologically diagnosed primary liver carcinoma had their tumors surgically resected. At the time of sampling, the patients had chronic HBV infection and had not received any treatment. Fresh tumor and adjacent tissue pieces were bisected, with one half stored in RNAlater at -80 degrees C and the other half sent for histology. This clonotype was observed once. This clone's antigen is unknown. A read error may produce the germline difference seen at one junction end. TCRbeta-specific cDNA was reverse-transcribed from roughly 500 ng total RNA using a constant-region primer and ProtoScript II reverse transcriptase. Three nested multiplex PCR rounds, following a slightly modified ARM-PCR procedure, were used to build the TCRbeta libraries. The first two PCR rounds used multiplex TRBV1-TRBV30 forward primers with a Cbeta reverse primer, each for roughly 11 cycles. Sample barcodes and Illumina adapters were attached in a final 25-cycle PCR using Deep VentR polymerase. Before sequencing, amplicons of 200-500 bp were gel-purified using a QIAquick gel extraction kit. An Illumina HiSeq 2500 was used to sequence the TCRbeta amplicons with 250-bp paired-end reads. The original methods were these. To recover full CDR3 sequences, reads were quality-trimmed using Trimmomatic v0.33 and paired reads were then merged using FLASH v1.2.11. V, D and J germline segments were assigned to the rearranged TCRbeta sequences using MiGEC v1.2.1b. Clonotype statistics, along with Shannon-Wiener diversity indices, were calculated using VDJtools v1.0.0. To reduce sampling bias, subsequent analyses other than the diversity analysis used only the 250 most abundant clonotypes in each sample. The public reads were reanalyzed by TCRdb: fastp trimming at Q25, MiXCR alignment, in-frame beta chains only. Each CDR3 protein appears once, grouped with its most common genes and DNA. TCRdb's processing, not the study's, gives the V and J calls here. Here the sample has tens of thousands of distinct CDR3 sequences; about 75% occur a single time. The ten most abundant clones make up 37% of the sample.

Paper-wide results and their limitations: The study included only four or five patients, and the authors note findings should be validated in a larger study. Since the samples were bulk and unsorted, there was no way to compare CD4+ and CD8+ T cell repertoires. Only the TCR beta chain was sequenced, which likely underestimates true repertoire diversity because unpaired alpha chains were not captured. Pairs of tumor regions showed greater repertoire overlap (mean around 36%) than tumor-adjacent pairs (roughly 17%) or tumor-blood pairs (approximately 14%), which is consistent with antigen-driven expansion. The top 250 clones accounted for a significantly greater share of the repertoire in tumors than in blood (p = 0.039).

The rearranged segments are TRBV10-3 and TRBJ2-3, with TRBD2 matching 8 junction bases. Sample: tumor-adjacent normal liver tissue. This TCR derives from a man aged 40-50 years with primary liver carcinoma and hepatitis B virus infection. CDR3 sequence: CAISVWQREFTDRQYF. In nucleotide form, the sequence is TGCGCCATCAGTGTCTGGCAGCGGGAGTTCACAGATAGGCAGTATTTT.